The 31 T cell receptor beta chains presented below share a single source sample, sequenced in a study of cytomegalovirus exposure and HLA in healthy donors. Measured with immunoSEQ multiplex PCR; TCRdb has only the in-frame clones, and not every one. The sample shows some 140,000 clones, 86% of them seen only once. Sequenced material: PBMCs. The receptors were gathered from a man aged 18 to 35 in good health and CMV-seropositive.

The chain couples TRBV6-6 to TRBJ2-7; TRBD1 aligns across 8 bases. The germline gives CDR1 MNHNY, CDR2 SVGAGI (reference sequence). The CDR3 sequence is 15 residues long. The V segment lost 5 bases and the J segment 2 bases; nucleotides outside the gene matches: 8. DNA for the CDR3: TGTGCCAGCAGTACCACAGGGGGTAGGACCTACGAGCAGTACTTC. Its protein is CASSTTGGRTYEQYF.

The chain carries TRBV10-2 and TRBJ1-1, with D perhaps matching TRBD1 (5 bases). This CDR3 contains 13 residues. Germline V gene data show CDR1 as WSHSY and CDR2 as SAAADI. With 5 bases removed from V and 5 bases from J, the gap between germline ends came to 12 bases. The CDR3 DNA reads TGCGCCAGCAGTACTGCCGGGGGAACTGAAGCTTTCTTT. The encoded protein is CASSTAGGTEAFF.

The rearrangement links TRBV18 to TRBJ2-5, with a possible D match to TRBD2 (5 bases). This CDR3 has 11 amino acids. Germline V gene lookup returns CDR1 KGHSH and CDR2 LQKENI. Trimming removed 3 bases from V and 8 bases from J, with 7 bases in between. The chain's CDR3 is CASSPRVTQYF. CDR3 bases: TGTGCCAGCTCACCGAGGGTTACCCAGTACTTC.

The V call is TRBV6-5, the J call TRBJ1-3; D unclear. CDR1 MNHEY and CDR2 SVGAGI come from the germline V gene. With 6 bases removed from V and 6 bases from J, the gap between germline ends came to 15 bases. The CDR3 has 14 amino acids. The CDR3 region is CASRLTTSKNTIYF. CDR3 in DNA: TGTGCCAGCAGATTGACAACCTCGAAAAACACCATATATTTT.

This clone was recorded a few times. This chain uses TRBV5-1 with TRBJ2-1; 12 bases are a match to TRBD2. The CDR3 is 15 amino acids. The junction had 7 bases not matched to a gene; V was cut back by 5 bases and J by 7 bases. The germline V gene encodes CDR1 SGHRS and CDR2 YFSETQ. The CDR3 loop reads CASRPSGGAENEQFF. The CDR3 DNA sequence: TGCGCCAGCAGGCCTAGCGGGGGGGCTGAGAATGAGCAGTTCTTC.

V gene TRBV5-6 combines with J gene TRBJ1-5; 7 nucleotides match TRBD1. Looked up from germline, CDR1 is SGHDT and CDR2 is YYEEEE. V shed 1 base, J shed 3 bases, and the junction held 7 bases outside the gene matches. The CDR3 length is 16 residues. The CDR3 protein is CASSLIGQANNQPQHF. Here the CDR3 DNA reads TGTGCCAGCAGCTTGATAGGACAGGCGAACAATCAGCCCCAGCATTTT. The full variable domain, rest sourced from reference TRBV5-6 and TRBJ1-5, is DAGVTQSPTHLIKTRGQQVTLRCSPKSGHDTVSWYQQALGQGPQFIFQYYEEEERQRGNFPDRFSGHQFPNYSSELNVNALLLGDSALYLCASSLIGQANNQPQHFGDGTRLSIL.

The chain has TRBV2 and TRBJ2-5, with D possibly TRBD2 on 6 matching bases. This CDR3 comprises 13 residues. V lost 2 bases and J 4 bases, leaving 8 bases between the germline ends. Germline V gene data show CDR1 as SNHLY and CDR2 as FYNNEI. The CDR3 bases are TGTGCCAGCAGTGAACGGGGGTTAGAGACCCAGTACTTC. This gives the protein CASSERGLETQYF.

The genes are TRBV10-3 and TRBJ2-7; TRBD2 agrees at 7 bases. V gave up 4 bases and J gave up 2 bases; unmatched junction bases: 2. Per the germline V gene, CDR1 is ENHRY and CDR2 is SYGVKD. The CDR3 extends over 13 amino acids. CDR3 loop: CAISAGTTYEQYF. For the CDR3, the DNA is TGTGCCATCAGTGCCGGGACTACCTACGAGCAGTACTTC.

The rearrangement joins TRBV15 to TRBJ1-1; TRBD1 matches at 8 bases. The CDR3 spans 15 residues. V was clipped by 5 bases and J by 5 bases; unmatched bases: 10. Germline V gene sequence: CDR1 LNHNV, CDR2 YYDKDF (reference sequence). CDR3: CATSLSPTGATEAFF. The CDR3 coding sequence is TGTGCCACCAGCCTCTCGCCGACAGGGGCAACTGAAGCTTTCTTT.

This clone has a handful of counts. CDR3 amino acids: CASSQRGQGYYGYTF. Written as DNA, the CDR3 is TGTGCCAGCAGCCAGCGCGGACAGGGCTACTATGGCTACACCTTC. The chain has TRBV11-2 and TRBJ1-2, with 8 bases fitting TRBD1. The germline V gene encodes CDR1 SGHAT and CDR2 FQNNGV. With 5 bases clipped from V and 3 bases from J, the junction kept 8 bases outside the gene matches. The CDR3 is 15 residues long.

The V and J genes are TRBV29-1 and TRBJ2-7; 13 bases align to TRBD2. Losses at the gene ends were 8 bases for V and 7 bases for J; bases not matched to a gene: 8. The CDR3 is 13 residues long. The V gene's germline CDR1 is SQVTM and CDR2 ANQGSEA. CDR3 coding DNA: TGCAGCACCGGACTAGCGGGAGTGGGGGAGCAGTACTTC. Translating it yields CSTGLAGVGEQYF.

The chain couples TRBV25-1 to TRBJ2-1; TRBD1 aligns across 10 bases. V trimming: 1 base; J trimming: 7 bases; junction bases outside the gene matches: 7. Per the germline V gene, CDR1 is MGHDK and CDR2 is SYGVNS. The CDR3 has 16 residues. The CDR3 DNA reads TGTGCCAGCAGTGAATCCCTGGACAGGGGGGGAAATGAGCAGTTCTTC. Translation: CASSESLDRGGNEQFF.

The chain links TRBV27 to TRBJ1-2; D might be TRBD1 (6 bases). The CDR3 runs 14 residues. V was cut by 3 bases and J by 4 bases, with 12 bases left in between. Germline V CDR1 and CDR2: MNHEY, SMNVEV (reference sequence). CDR3 bases: TGTGCCAGCAGTTTGAACAGGGTTTCCTATGGCTACACCTTC. Protein product: CASSLNRVSYGYTF.

The chain is built from TRBV30 and TRBJ2-3, with 7 bases fitting TRBD2. Germline V gene sequence: CDR1 GTSNPN, CDR2 SVGIG (reference sequence). J was trimmed by 2 bases and V by 1 base; bases with no gene match: 6. This CDR3 has 15 amino acids. The CDR3 sequence: CAWSGASGYTDTQYF. Here the CDR3 DNA reads TGTGCCTGGAGTGGGGCTAGCGGATACACAGATACGCAGTATTTT.

This rearrangement joins TRBV5-4 to TRBJ2-2; D is ambiguous. V shed 2 bases and J shed 3 bases, with 5 bases lying between them. This CDR3 region has 13 residues. CDR1 and CDR2 from the germline V gene are SGHNT and YYREEE (reference sequence). The CDR3: CASSFSDTGELFF. CDR3 coding DNA: TGTGCCAGCAGCTTTTCAGACACCGGGGAGCTGTTTTTT.

This clone was recorded only once. The J gene is TRBJ2-1, the V gene TRBV29-1; perhaps TRBD1 as D (6 bases). The CDR3 extends over 14 amino acids. V was clipped by 6 bases and J by 5 bases, with 17 bases between them. CDR1 is SQVTM and CDR2 is ANQGSEA in the germline V gene. Here the CDR3 DNA reads TGCAGCGTCGAACAGGGCAAGCCCAACAATGAGCAGTTCTTC. It yields the protein CSVEQGKPNNEQFF.

The rearrangement joins TRBV5-6 to TRBJ1-2; no firm D call. There are 16 residues in the CDR3. Per germline, CDR1 SGHDT and CDR2 YYEEEE. The ends were cut back, 0 bases at V and 2 bases at J, with 14 bases in the middle. As DNA, the CDR3 is TGTGCCAGCAGCTTGGAACAGTACGGGGTAAACTATGGCTACACCTTC. This encodes CASSLEQYGVNYGYTF.

This chain uses TRBV18 with TRBJ2-2, with 10 bases fitting TRBD1. Trimming removed 6 bases from V and 3 bases from J; junction bases left unmatched: 7. From germline, CDR1 is KGHSH and CDR2 LQKENI. CDR3 length equals 16 residues. The DNA of the CDR3 is TGTGCCAGCTCTCGCCGACAGGGGGCTGACACCGGGGAGCTGTTTTTT. Translating it yields CASSRRQGADTGELFF.

The rearrangement uses TRBV30 and TRBJ1-1; TRBD1 is a possible D gene (6 bases). This CDR3 has 13 amino acids. The V end lost 4 bases, the J end lost 8 bases, and 17 bases lay between the germline ends. Germline loops: CDR1 GTSNPN, CDR2 SVGIG (reference sequence). DNA for the CDR3: TGTGCCTGGACAAACCTGGGGGCTCCAGAAGCTTTCTTT. It yields the protein CAWTNLGAPEAFF.

The genes are TRBV7-9 and TRBJ2-7, with TRBD1 as a possible D gene (5 bases). V lost 3 bases and J 3 bases, leaving 18 bases between the germline ends. The CDR3 covers 16 residues. Germline V gene sequence: CDR1 SEHNR, CDR2 FQNEAQ (reference sequence). CDR3 nucleotides: TGTGCCAGCAGCTTGGGGCCGGCAGGCGGAGTCTACGAGCAGTACTTC. Its protein product is CASSLGPAGGVYEQYF.

The J gene is TRBJ1-2, the V gene TRBV7-2; a weak D match, TRBD1 (6 bases). Germline values: CDR1 SGHTA, CDR2 FQGNSA. The V gene lost 1 base and the J gene lost 4 bases, with 19 bases spanning the gap. The CDR3 is 17 amino acids. CDR3 protein: CASSLVWAGGSFYGYTF. DNA of the CDR3: TGTGCCAGCAGCTTAGTTTGGGCGGGGGGCTCGTTCTATGGCTACACCTTC.

Only a few counts were recorded for this clone. The V gene is TRBV6-5, the J gene TRBJ1-1; D uncertain. This CDR3 spans 11 amino acids. Germline V gene data show CDR1 as MNHEY and CDR2 as SVGAGI. Trimming cost V 4 bases and J 4 bases, with 4 bases left between them. CDR3 region: CASSFSTEAFF. The CDR3 nucleotides read TGTGCCAGCAGTTTTAGCACTGAAGCTTTCTTT.

The chain employs TRBV7-8 and TRBJ2-7; D not certain. The CDR3 has 13 amino acids. Germline-derived CDR1 and CDR2 are SGHVS and FQNEAQ. Trimming cost V 0 bases and J 7 bases, with 10 bases left between them. Here the CDR3 reads CASSLAAFREQYF. The CDR3, as DNA: TGTGCCAGCAGCTTAGCGGCCTTCCGAGAGCAGTACTTC.

The rearrangement uses TRBV7-2 and TRBJ2-1; tentatively, D is TRBD2 (6 bases). Germline V gene sequence: CDR1 SGHTA, CDR2 FQGNSA. Trimming took off 5 bases at V and 0 bases at J, with 11 bases between the two ends. This CDR3 has 15 residues. The CDR3 sequence: CASSDGGSSYNEQFF. The CDR3 coding sequence is TGTGCCAGCAGCGACGGAGGGAGCTCCTACAATGAGCAGTTCTTC.

This clone has just one count. The chain recombines TRBV30 with TRBJ2-3; 8 positions match TRBD2. The CDR3 covers 14 residues. V was pared by 0 bases and J by 3 bases, with 2 bases of the junction left unmatched. Germline-derived CDR1 and CDR2 are GTSNPN and SVGIG (reference sequence). CDR3 nucleotides: TGTGCCTGGAGTGTTGGCGGGAGGACAGATACGCAGTATTTT. As protein: CAWSVGGRTDTQYF. Filled out from reference TRBV30 and TRBJ2-3, the complete variable domain reads SQTIHQWPATLVQPVGSPLSLECTVEGTSNPNLYWYRQAAGRGLQLLFYSVGIGQISSEVPQNLSASRPQDRQFILSSKKLLLSDSGFYLCAWSVGGRTDTQYFGPGTRLTVL.

The chain has TRBV7-8 and TRBJ2-7, with 9 bases aligning to TRBD2. CDR1 and CDR2 from the germline V gene are SGHVS and FQNEAQ. The CDR3 is 16 residues long. Unmatched junction bases numbered 15, after V lost 5 bases and J lost 7 bases. CDR3 DNA: TGTGCCAGCAGCGCGGGAGGTAGCGGGAGACCGCTGGAGCAGTACTTC. This codes for CASSAGGSGRPLEQYF.

The V and J genes are TRBV27 and TRBJ2-4; tentatively, D is TRBD2 (6 bases). This CDR3 region has 13 residues. CDR1 MNHEY and CDR2 SMNVEV come from the germline V gene (reference sequence). V was clipped by 6 bases and J by 8 bases, with 14 bases between them. CDR3 amino acids: CASRPPWGDIQYF. The CDR3 nucleotides read TGTGCCAGCAGACCCCCATGGGGGGACATTCAGTACTTC.

In DNA form, the CDR3 reads TGTGCCAGCAGGCGCCCGGGACAGGGACCAGAGACCCAGTACTTC. It codes for CASRRPGQGPETQYF. This rearrangement joins TRBV7-8 to TRBJ2-5, with TRBD1 matching 9 bases. V shed 6 bases and J 4 bases; nucleotides not matched to a gene: 9. The germline CDR1 and CDR2 sequences are SGHVS and FQNEAQ. This CDR3 is built from 15 residues. The whole variable domain, filled in from reference TRBV7-8 and TRBJ2-5, reads GAGVSQSPRYKVAKRGQDVALRCDPISGHVSLFWYQQALGQGPEFLTYFQNEAQLDKSGLPSDRFFAERPEGSVSTLKIQRTQQEDSAVYLCASRRPGQGPETQYFGPGTRLLVL.

This rearrangement joins TRBV4-3 to TRBJ2-1; 12 nucleotides line up with TRBD2. Trimming at V came to 3 bases and at J to 0 bases, leaving 12 bases not matched to a gene. This CDR3 has 20 residues. Germline CDR1 reads LGHNA; CDR2 reads YSLEER. CDR3 region: CASSHPMALAGGSSYNEQFF. CDR3 bases: TGCGCCAGCAGCCATCCTATGGCGCTAGCGGGGGGGAGCTCCTACAATGAGCAGTTCTTC.

This clone was recorded only once. The V gene is TRBV5-6, the J gene TRBJ2-7, with a weak D call TRBD2 (5 bases). CDR1 is SGHDT and CDR2 is YYEEEE in the germline V gene. This CDR3 is 14 amino acids long. V lost 2 bases and J lost 0, with 9 bases in between. In nucleotides, the CDR3 is TGTGCCAGCAGCTTCTCGGGGAGCTCCTACGAGCAGTACTTC. Its protein product is CASSFSGSSYEQYF. Full variable domain (missing parts from reference TRBV5-6 and TRBJ2-7): DAGVTQSPTHLIKTRGQQVTLRCSPKSGHDTVSWYQQALGQGPQFIFQYYEEEERQRGNFPDRFSGHQFPNYSSELNVNALLLGDSALYLCASSFSGSSYEQYFGPGTRLTVT.

This clone has just one count. J is TRBJ2-1 and V is TRBV7-2; 7 bases are a match to TRBD2. The ends lost 5 bases at V and 2 bases at J; junction bases unmatched: 12. CDR3 size: 17 residues. Germline lookup yields CDR1 SGHTA and CDR2 FQGNSA. DNA of the CDR3: TGTGCCAGCAGCCGAAGGCGGGCTAGCGGTACCTACAATGAGCAGTTCTTC. It codes for CASSRRRASGTYNEQFF.